A single TCR beta chain is shown here with its context. Its specificity is unknown. Trimming took 4 bases from V and 3 from J, leaving 16 bases between them. Germline loops: CDR1 SGDLS, CDR2 YYNGEE. The CDR3 has 15 amino acids. These data belong to a study of OX40 agonist ivuxolimab in advanced cancers. In the study overall: Patients enrolled in dose escalation were diagnosed with hepatocellular carcinoma, melanoma, renal cell or head and neck cancer.

Cycle 7 day 1, cycle 4 day 1, and baseline were the timepoints at which blood was sampled. Here immunoSEQ multiplex PCR was the method, and the copy in TCRdb shows in-frame clones only, minus some. The sample consists of just over 40,000 clones, roughly 84% of them appearing once. Findings of the study overall: In the 0.1-3.0 mg/kg groups, partial responders showed among the lowest expansion.

This clonotype was sampled from an adult with an advanced solid tumor such as melanoma, head and neck, liver or kidney cancer. Material: CD4+ or CD8+ T cells sorted from blood, obtained in a trial of the OX40 agonist ivuxolimab. The chain uses TRBV9 and TRBJ1-1, with D possibly matching TRBD1 (5 bases). The CDR3 protein is CASSPGGVSYTEAFF. In DNA, the CDR3 is TGTGCCAGCAGCCCGGGAGGGGTCAGCTACACTGAAGCTTTCTTT.